The next 12 T cell receptor beta chains were all read from a single sample in a study of shared clonotypes between healthy human individuals. TCRdb's copy holds only in-frame clones and misses some; the assay was immunoSEQ multiplex PCR. The sample contains over 850,000 clones, 70% to 80% of which appear only once. The specimen sequenced was memory CD4+ T cells from PBMCs. Stated subset: CD45RA-negative fraction. The receptors shown here come from a man between 18 and 35 years old in good health. Some clones in this sample may be carry-over from other donors' samples.

The V call is TRBV9, the J call TRBJ1-2, with no clear D. The CDR3 is 15 residues long. V dropped 4 bases and J dropped 7 bases, with 20 bases sitting between them. Germline V gene lookup returns CDR1 SGDLS and CDR2 YYNGEE. The CDR3 region is CASSPSAADPRGYTF. In DNA form, the CDR3 reads TGTGCCAGCAGCCCCTCCGCGGCGGATCCCCGTGGCTACACCTTC.

Regarding this clone: Other DNA sequences in this specimen translate into the identical CDR3. The CDR3 protein is CASSYSTGVGYGYTF. Written as DNA, the CDR3 is TGTGCCAGCAGTTACTCGACAGGGGTGGGCTATGGCTACACCTTC. The rearrangement links TRBV6-5 to TRBJ1-2, with 8 bases identical to TRBD1. The germline V gene has CDR1 MNHEY and CDR2 SVGAGI. Trimming removed 0 bases from V and 4 bases from J; junction bases left unmatched: 4. This CDR3 has 15 residues.

Worth noting for this clone: With a much larger clone just one base away, this may be a read error. This sample also contains other DNA sequences that code for the same CDR3. The chain recombines TRBV4-1 with TRBJ2-5, with D uncertain. Deletions cut 0 bases from V and 6 bases from J, with 11 bases between. CDR1 is MGHRA, CDR2 YSYEKL, per germline. The CDR3 consists of 14 residues. The CDR3 region is CASSQDTQIKTQYF. The CDR3 region has the DNA TGCGCCAGCAGCCAAGATACGCAGATTAAGACCCAGTACTTC.

The J gene is TRBJ2-7, the V gene TRBV11-2; tentative D call: TRBD1 (5 bases). With 4 bases removed from V and 0 bases from J, the gap between germline ends came to 13 bases. The germline gives CDR1 SGHAT, CDR2 FQNNGV. The CDR3 runs 15 residues. The CDR3 reads CASSWSPGSSYEQYF. In DNA, the CDR3 is TGTGCCAGCAGCTGGTCCCCAGGGTCCTCCTACGAGCAGTACTTC.

The chain links TRBV19 to TRBJ2-4; weak D call: TRBD2 (5 bases). This CDR3 comprises 13 residues. CDR1 is LNHDA and CDR2 is SQIVND in the germline V gene (reference sequence). V was shortened by 5 bases and J by 9 bases, with 14 bases between the two germline ends. CDR3 amino acids: CASSPDGVAIQYF. The CDR3 DNA reads TGTGCCAGTAGTCCTGACGGGGTGGCCATTCAGTACTTC.

CDR3 coding DNA: TGCAGCGTTGAAGCCCGATGGGCCAGGGAGAGTTACACTGAAGCTTTCTTT. Its translation is CSVEARWARESYTEAFF. This chain connects TRBV29-1 to TRBJ1-1; maybe TRBD1 (5 bases). Per germline, CDR1 SQVTM and CDR2 ANQGSEA. V shed 1 base and J shed 3 bases, with 21 bases lying between them. This CDR3 is 17 amino acids long.

The V gene is TRBV4-1, the J gene TRBJ2-6; the D gene is possibly TRBD1 (5 bases). This CDR3 comprises 18 residues. Germline V gene data show CDR1 as MGHRA and CDR2 as YSYEKL. With 1 base removed from V and 0 bases from J, the gap between germline ends came to 13 bases. CDR3 bases: TGCGCCAGCAGCCAAGGGGCAGGGCCGATCTCTGGGGCCAACGTCCTGACTTTC. It codes for CASSQGAGPISGANVLTF.

This clone occurred a few times. The chain joins TRBV5-1 to TRBJ2-3, with unresolved D. The CDR3 consists of 14 residues. Germline lookup yields CDR1 SGHRS and CDR2 YFSETQ. Deletions cut 1 base from V and 2 bases from J, with 8 bases between. In DNA form, the CDR3 reads TGCGCCAGCAGCTTGACGCCATACACAGATACGCAGTATTTT. It translates to CASSLTPYTDTQYF.

The chain employs TRBV7-3 and TRBJ2-7; 14 nucleotides agree with TRBD2. Per germline, CDR1 SGHTA and CDR2 FQGTGA. This CDR3 has 15 amino acids. V was clipped by 3 bases and J by 6 bases; unmatched bases: 4. The CDR3 reads CASSFGTSGSSEQYF. The CDR3 region has the DNA TGTGCCAGCAGCTTCGGGACTAGCGGGAGTTCCGAGCAGTACTTC.

The J gene is TRBJ2-7, the V gene TRBV18; TRBD1 aligns across 9 bases. Germline lookup yields CDR1 KGHSH and CDR2 LQKENI. This CDR3 has 15 residues. With 3 bases clipped from V and 6 bases from J, the junction kept 9 bases outside the gene matches. The CDR3: CASSPRDRVSPEQYF. The CDR3, as DNA: TGTGCCAGCTCACCCCGGGACAGGGTTTCTCCCGAGCAGTACTTC.

The chain is built from TRBV12-5 and TRBJ2-1, with TRBD2 matching 12 bases. The V and J ends lost 0 bases and 0 bases, in that order; junction bases with no gene match: 9. CDR1 and CDR2 (germline): LGHNT, FRNRAP. This CDR3 comprises 20 residues. DNA for the CDR3: TGTGCTAGTGGTTTGGTACTAGGGACTAGCGGGCCAAGCTCCTACAATGAGCAGTTCTTC. Protein sequence: CASGLVLGTSGPSSYNEQFF.

Turning to this clone: This sample also contains other DNA sequences that code for the same CDR3. The chain uses TRBV2 and TRBJ1-3; no definite D call. Germline CDR1 and CDR2: SNHLY and FYNNEI. The CDR3 is 14 residues long. The germline V and J ends were trimmed by 1 base and 2 bases, with 6 bases remaining between them. The CDR3 loop is CASSEGGAGNTIYF. The CDR3 DNA sequence: TGTGCCAGCAGTGAAGGGGGAGCTGGAAACACCATATATTTT.